This T cell receptor (beta chain) stems from a study of CD8+ T cells in alopecia areata. The study's findings and limits: Clonality in the scalp and expanded CD8+ clones ranked among the top 100 were significantly decreased by tofacitinib.

Treatment reported: oral pan-JAK inhibitor, 5-10 mg twice daily. Both CD4+ and CD8+ T cells were separated by sorting PBMCs. Investigators isolated RNA and reverse transcribed it into cDNA to act as the sequencing template. The assay was immunoSEQ multiplex PCR, and TCRdb's table has in-frame clones only and misses some. Of around 180,000 clones listed, roughly 60% are singletons. The length of the CDR3 is 14 residues. CDR1 is LNHDA and CDR2 is SQIVND in the germline V gene (reference sequence). The V end lost 2 bases, the J end lost 8 bases, and 15 bases lay between the germline ends. On this clone itself: What it binds is unknown.

The chain links TRBV19 to TRBJ1-1; D remains ambiguous. The TCR was taken from a human donor with alopecia areata. Sequences were derived from CD4+ T cells sorted from blood, sampled at week 24, from a patient treated with tofacitinib. The CDR3, as DNA: TGTGCCAGTAGTATATGGCAGGACGATAGGGAAGCTTTCTTT. Protein: CASSIWQDDREAFF.